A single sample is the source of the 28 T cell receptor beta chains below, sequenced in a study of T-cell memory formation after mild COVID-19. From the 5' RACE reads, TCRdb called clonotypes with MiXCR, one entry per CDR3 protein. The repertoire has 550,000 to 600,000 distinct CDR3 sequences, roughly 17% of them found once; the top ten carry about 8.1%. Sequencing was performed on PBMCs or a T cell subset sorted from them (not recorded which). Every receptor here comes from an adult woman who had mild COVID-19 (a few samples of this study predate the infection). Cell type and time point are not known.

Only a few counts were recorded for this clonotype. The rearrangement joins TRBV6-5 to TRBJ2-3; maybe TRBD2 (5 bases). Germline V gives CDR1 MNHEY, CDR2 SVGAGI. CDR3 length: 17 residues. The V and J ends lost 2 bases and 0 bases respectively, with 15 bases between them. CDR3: CASSYGPTRTSTDTQYF. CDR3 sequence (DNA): TGTGCCAGCAGTTACGGGCCTACTAGAACCAGCACAGATACGCAGTATTTT.

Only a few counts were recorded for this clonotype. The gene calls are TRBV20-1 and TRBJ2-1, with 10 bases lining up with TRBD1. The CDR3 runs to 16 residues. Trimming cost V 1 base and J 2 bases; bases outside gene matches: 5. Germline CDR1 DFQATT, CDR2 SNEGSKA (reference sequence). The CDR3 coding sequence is TGCAGTGCTAGAGTTCAGGACAGGGGGACCTACAATGAGCAGTTCTTC. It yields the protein CSARVQDRGTYNEQFF.

The CDR3, as DNA: TGTGCCAGCAGCTGGCTCGGAGATACGCAGTATTTT. Its translation: CASSWLGDTQYF. The V gene is TRBV7-9, the J gene TRBJ2-3; D not resolved. Germline V gene sequence: CDR1 SEHNR, CDR2 FQNEAQ (reference sequence). The length of the CDR3 is 12 residues. The ends were cut back, 4 bases at V and 5 bases at J, with 7 bases in the middle.

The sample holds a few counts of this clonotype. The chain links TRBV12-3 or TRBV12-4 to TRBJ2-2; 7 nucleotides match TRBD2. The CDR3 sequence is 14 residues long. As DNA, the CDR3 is TGTGCTACCCGACTCGAAGCGGGGTCCGGGGAGCTGTTTTTT. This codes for CATRLEAGSGELFF.

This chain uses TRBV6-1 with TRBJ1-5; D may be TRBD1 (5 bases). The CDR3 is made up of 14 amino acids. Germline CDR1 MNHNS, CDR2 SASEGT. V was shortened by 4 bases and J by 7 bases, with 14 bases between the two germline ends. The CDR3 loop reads CASSAPGPSQPQHF. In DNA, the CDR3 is TGTGCCAGCAGTGCCCCAGGGCCCAGCCAGCCCCAGCATTTT.

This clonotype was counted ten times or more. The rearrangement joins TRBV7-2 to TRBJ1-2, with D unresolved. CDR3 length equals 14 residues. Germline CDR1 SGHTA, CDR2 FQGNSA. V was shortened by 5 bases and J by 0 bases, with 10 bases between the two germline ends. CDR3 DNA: TGTGCCAGCAGCCTGACTGAAGCTAACTATGGCTACACCTTC. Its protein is CASSLTEANYGYTF.

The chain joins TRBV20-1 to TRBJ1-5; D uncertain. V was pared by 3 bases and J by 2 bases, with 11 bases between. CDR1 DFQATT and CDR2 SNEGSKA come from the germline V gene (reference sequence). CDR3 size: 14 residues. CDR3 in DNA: TGCAGTGCTAGTGGCCTTAGGGGCAATCAGCCCCAGCATTTT. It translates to CSASGLRGNQPQHF.

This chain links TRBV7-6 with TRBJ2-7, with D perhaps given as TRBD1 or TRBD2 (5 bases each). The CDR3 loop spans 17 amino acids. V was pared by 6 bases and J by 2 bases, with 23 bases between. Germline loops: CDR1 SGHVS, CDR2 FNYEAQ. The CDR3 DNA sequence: TGTGCCAGCAGTTCCGCCCCGGTGGGACCCCGCACCTACGAGCAGTACTTC. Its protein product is CASSSAPVGPRTYEQYF.

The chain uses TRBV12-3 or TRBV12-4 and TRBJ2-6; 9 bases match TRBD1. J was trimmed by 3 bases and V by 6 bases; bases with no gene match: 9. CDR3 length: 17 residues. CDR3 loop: CASSRPGTGSGANVLTF. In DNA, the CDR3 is TGTGCCAGCAGCCGTCCCGGGACAGGGAGTGGGGCCAACGTCCTGACTTTC.

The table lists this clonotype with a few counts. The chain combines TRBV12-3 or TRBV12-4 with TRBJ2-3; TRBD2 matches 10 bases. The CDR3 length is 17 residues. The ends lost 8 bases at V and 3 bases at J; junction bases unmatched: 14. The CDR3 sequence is CASLAAQREGWTDTQYF. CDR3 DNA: TGTGCCAGCCTAGCTGCCCAGCGGGAGGGGTGGACAGATACGCAGTATTTT.

The DNA for the CDR3 is TGTGCCAGCAGCTTGGGACAGGGTGGGTTGAATGAGCAGTTCTTC. It encodes CASSLGQGGLNEQFF. V and J are TRBV7-3 and TRBJ2-1, with 9 nucleotides matching TRBD1. This CDR3 has 15 amino acids. V trimming: 3 bases; J trimming: 7 bases; junction bases outside the gene matches: 7. Germline-derived CDR1 and CDR2 are SGHTA and FQGTGA.

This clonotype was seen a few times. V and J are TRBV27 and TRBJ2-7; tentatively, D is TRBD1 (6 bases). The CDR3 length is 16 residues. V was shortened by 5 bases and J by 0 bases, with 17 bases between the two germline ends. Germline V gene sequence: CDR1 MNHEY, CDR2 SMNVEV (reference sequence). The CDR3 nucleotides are TGTGCCAGCAGTCCATCATCGACAGGAAACTCCTACGAGCAGTACTTC. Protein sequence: CASSPSSTGNSYEQYF.

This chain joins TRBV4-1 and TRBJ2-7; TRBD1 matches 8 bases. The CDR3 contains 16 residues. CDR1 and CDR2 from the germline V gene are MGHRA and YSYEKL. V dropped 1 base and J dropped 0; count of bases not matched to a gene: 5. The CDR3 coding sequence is TGCGCCAGCAGCCAAGGACGGGACAGGTACTCCTACGAGCAGTACTTC. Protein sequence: CASSQGRDRYSYEQYF.

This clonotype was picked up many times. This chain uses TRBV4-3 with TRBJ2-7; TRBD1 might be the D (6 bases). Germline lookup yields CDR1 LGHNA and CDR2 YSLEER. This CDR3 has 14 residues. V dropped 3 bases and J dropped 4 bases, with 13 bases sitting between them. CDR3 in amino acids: CASSHYREGYEQYF. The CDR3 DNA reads TGCGCCAGCAGCCACTACAGGGAAGGGTACGAGCAGTACTTC.

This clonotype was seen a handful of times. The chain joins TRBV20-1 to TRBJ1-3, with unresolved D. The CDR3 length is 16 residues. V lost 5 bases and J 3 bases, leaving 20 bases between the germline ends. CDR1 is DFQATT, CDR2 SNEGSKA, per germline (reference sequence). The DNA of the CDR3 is TGCAGTGCTTGGAAAACGACGCGAGTACTTGGAAACACCATATATTTT. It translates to CSAWKTTRVLGNTIYF.

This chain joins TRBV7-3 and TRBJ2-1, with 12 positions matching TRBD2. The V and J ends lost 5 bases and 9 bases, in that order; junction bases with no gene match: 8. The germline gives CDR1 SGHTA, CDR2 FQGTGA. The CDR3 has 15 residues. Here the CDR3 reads CASSPTSGSSSEQFF. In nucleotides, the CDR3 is TGTGCCAGCAGCCCGACTAGCGGGAGTAGCAGTGAGCAGTTCTTC.

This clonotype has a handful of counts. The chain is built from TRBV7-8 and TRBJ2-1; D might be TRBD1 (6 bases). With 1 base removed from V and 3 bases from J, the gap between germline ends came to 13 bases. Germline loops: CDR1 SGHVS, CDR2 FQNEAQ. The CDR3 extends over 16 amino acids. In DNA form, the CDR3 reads TGTGCCAGCAGCTTAGAAGGCAGGGGCCACTACAATGAGCAGTTCTTC. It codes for CASSLEGRGHYNEQFF.

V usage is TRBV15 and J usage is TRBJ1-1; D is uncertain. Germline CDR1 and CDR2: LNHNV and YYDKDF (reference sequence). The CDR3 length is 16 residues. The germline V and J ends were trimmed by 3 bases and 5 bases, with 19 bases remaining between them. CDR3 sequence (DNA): TGTGCCACCAGCAGCGAATTAGTGGCATGGAGAACTGAAGCTTTCTTT. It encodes CATSSELVAWRTEAFF.

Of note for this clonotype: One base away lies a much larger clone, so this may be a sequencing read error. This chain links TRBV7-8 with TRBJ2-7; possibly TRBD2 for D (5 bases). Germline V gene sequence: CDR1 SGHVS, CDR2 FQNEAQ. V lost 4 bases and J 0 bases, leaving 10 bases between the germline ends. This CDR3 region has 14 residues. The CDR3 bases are TGTGCCAGCAGCTCAGCCGGGGTCTCCTACGAGCAGTACTTC. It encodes CASSSAGVSYEQYF.

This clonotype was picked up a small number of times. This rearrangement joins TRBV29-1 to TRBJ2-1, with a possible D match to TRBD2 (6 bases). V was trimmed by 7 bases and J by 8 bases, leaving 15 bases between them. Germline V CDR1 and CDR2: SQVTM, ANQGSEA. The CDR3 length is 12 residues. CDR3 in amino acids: CSGLGTVYEQFF. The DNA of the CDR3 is TGCAGCGGCCTCGGGACTGTTTATGAGCAGTTCTTC.

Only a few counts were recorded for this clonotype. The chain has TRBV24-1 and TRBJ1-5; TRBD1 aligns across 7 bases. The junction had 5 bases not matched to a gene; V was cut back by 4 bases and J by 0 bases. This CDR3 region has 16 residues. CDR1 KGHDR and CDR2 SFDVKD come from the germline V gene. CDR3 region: CATSDHRGGSNQPQHF. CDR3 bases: TGTGCCACCAGTGACCACAGGGGTGGTAGCAATCAGCCCCAGCATTTT.

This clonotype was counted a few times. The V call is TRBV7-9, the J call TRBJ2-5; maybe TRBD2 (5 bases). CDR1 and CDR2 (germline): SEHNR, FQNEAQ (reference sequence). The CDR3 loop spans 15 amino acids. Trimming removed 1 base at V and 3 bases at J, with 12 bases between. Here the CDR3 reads CASSLGLTGKETQYF. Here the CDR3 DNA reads TGTGCCAGCAGCTTAGGTCTAACGGGGAAAGAGACCCAGTACTTC.

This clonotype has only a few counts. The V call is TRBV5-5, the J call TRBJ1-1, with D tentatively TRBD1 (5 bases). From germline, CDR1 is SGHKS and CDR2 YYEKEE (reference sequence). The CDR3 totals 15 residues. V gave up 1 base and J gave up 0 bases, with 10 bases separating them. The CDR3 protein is CASSLYEGMNTEAFF. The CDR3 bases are TGTGCCAGCAGCTTGTATGAGGGGATGAACACTGAAGCTTTCTTT. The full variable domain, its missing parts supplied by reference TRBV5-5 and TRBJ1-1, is DAGVTQSPTHLIKTRGQQVTLRCSPISGHKSVSWYQQVLGQGPQFIFQYYEKEERGRGNFPDRFSARQFPNYSSELNVNALLLGDSALYLCASSLYEGMNTEAFFGQGTRLTVV.

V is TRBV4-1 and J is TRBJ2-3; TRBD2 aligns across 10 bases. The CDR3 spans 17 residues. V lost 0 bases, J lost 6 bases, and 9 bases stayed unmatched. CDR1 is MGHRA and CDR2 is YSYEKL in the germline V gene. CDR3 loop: CASSQDRGVAGGDTQYF. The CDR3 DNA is TGCGCCAGCAGCCAAGATCGAGGAGTAGCGGGGGGTGATACGCAGTATTTT.

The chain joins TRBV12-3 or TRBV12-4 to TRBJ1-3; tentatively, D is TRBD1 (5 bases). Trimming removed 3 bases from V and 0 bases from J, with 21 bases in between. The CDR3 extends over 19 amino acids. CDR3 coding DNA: TGTGCCAGCAGTTTCAGGGTCTGGGGTTCGGGGAGCTCTGGAAACACCATATATTTT. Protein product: CASSFRVWGSGSSGNTIYF.

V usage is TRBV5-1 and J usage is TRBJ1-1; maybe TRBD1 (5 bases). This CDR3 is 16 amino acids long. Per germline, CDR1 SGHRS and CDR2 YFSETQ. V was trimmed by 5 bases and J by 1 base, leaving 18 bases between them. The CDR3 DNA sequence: TGCGCCAGCAGGGGGAACCTGGGACTTACGAACACTGAAGCTTTCTTT. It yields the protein CASRGNLGLTNTEAFF.

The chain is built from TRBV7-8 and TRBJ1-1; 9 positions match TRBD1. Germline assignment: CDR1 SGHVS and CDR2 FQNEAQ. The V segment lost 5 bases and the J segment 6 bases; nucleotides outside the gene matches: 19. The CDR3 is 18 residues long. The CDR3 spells CASSPWATGGFSGAEAFF. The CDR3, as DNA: TGTGCCAGCAGCCCGTGGGCGACAGGGGGGTTCTCGGGGGCTGAAGCTTTCTTT.

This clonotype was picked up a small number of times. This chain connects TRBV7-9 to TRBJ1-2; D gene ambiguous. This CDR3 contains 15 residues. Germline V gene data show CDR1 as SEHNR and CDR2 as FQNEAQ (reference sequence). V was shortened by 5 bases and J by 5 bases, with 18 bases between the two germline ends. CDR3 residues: CASSPVPSTGYGYTF. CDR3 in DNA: TGTGCCAGCAGCCCAGTACCATCGACGGGTTATGGCTACACCTTC.